The rows below give T cell receptor beta chains drawn from one sample of a study of T cell responses to AZD1222 COVID-19 vaccine. Profiled with immunoSEQ multiplex PCR; TCRdb holds only in-frame clones, not every one. The sample lists over 150,000 clones; around 87% were seen once. The source material was peripheral blood, sampled on day 0 of AZD1222 vaccination. These receptors all stem from an adult in good health. Each CDR3 is given with its conserved first and last residue. D genes are given only for firm matches. The size field is filled for only some rows; it gives once, few, many or a size class.

V gene	J gene	D gene	clone size	CDR3 DNA	CDR3 protein
TRBV27	TRBJ1-1	-	-	TGTGCCAGCAGTCCGGGTGGTCCGATCCCCCTGAAGGCTTTCTTT	CASSPGGPIPLKAFF
TRBV23-1	TRBJ2-1	TRBD1	-	TGCGCCAGCAACCGGGACAGCACCTACAATGAGCAGTTCTTC	CASNRDSTYNEQFF
TRBV13	TRBJ1-6	-	-	TGTGCCAGCAGCTTATTTACAGGACAGAATTCACCCCTCCACTTT	CASSLFTGQNSPLHF
TRBV7-2	TRBJ1-1	-	-	TGTGCCAGCCTTGAGTCGGGGGCGAGACTATATGGAGCTTTCTTT	CASLESGARLYGAFF
TRBV14	TRBJ1-4	-	-	TGTGCCAGCAGCCAAGTTCTCCAGGGAGGGAACGAAAAACTGTTTTTT	CASSQVLQGGNEKLFF
TRBV19	TRBJ1-5	-	-	TGTGCCAGTACTCCGGGGCTAAATCAGCCCCAGCATTTT	CASTPGLNQPQHF
TRBV5-6	TRBJ2-7	TRBD1	-	TGTGCCAGCAGCTTATCGGGACAGGGGTCCTACGAGCAGTACTTC	CASSLSGQGSYEQYF
TRBV7-7	TRBJ2-1	-	once	TGTGCTAGCAGCTTAGCGCGAGACAATGAGCAGTTCTTC	CASSLARDNEQFF
TRBV3-1/TRBV3-2	TRBJ1-1	-	-	TGTGCCAGCACCGCAAAGTACACGAACACTGAAGCTTTCTTT	CASTAKYTNTEAFF
TRBV5-1	TRBJ1-2	TRBD1	-	TGCGCCAGCAGCTTGGGCTTGACAGGGAGTCAAGGTGGCTACACCTTC	CASSLGLTGSQGGYTF
TRBV11-2	TRBJ2-7	TRBD2	-	TGTGCCAGCAGCCCATTAGCGGGGACCCGGCGAGAGCAGTACTTC	CASSPLAGTRREQYF
TRBV11-3	TRBJ2-3	TRBD2	-	TGTGCCAGCAGCTTGGCGGGGGGGCCGGGTGATACGCAGTATTTT	CASSLAGGPGDTQYF
TRBV11-1	TRBJ1-1	-	few	TGTGCCAGCAGCCCGAGACCCGGGACATCCGTTGAAGCTTTCTTT	CASSPRPGTSVEAFF
TRBV11-1	TRBJ2-5	-	-	TGTGCCAGCAGCTCGGGCCCGCAAGAGACCCAGTACTTC	CASSSGPQETQYF
TRBV5-4	TRBJ1-2	TRBD1	-	TGTGCCAGCGGCCTACAGGGGTCTAACTATGGCTACACCTTC	CASGLQGSNYGYTF
TRBV7-9	TRBJ1-1	-	-	TGTGCCGAAACGCGGGCAACTGAAGCTTTCTTT	CAETRATEAFF
TRBV10-3	TRBJ2-7	TRBD1	-	TGTGCCTCCCAAACCGGGACAGGCCACTACGAGCAGTACTTC	CASQTGTGHYEQYF
TRBV6-5	TRBJ1-1	-	-	TGTGCCAGCAGTTACTCTGTTCACCTCCGAACTGAAGCTTTCTTT	CASSYSVHLRTEAFF
TRBV3-1/TRBV3-2	TRBJ2-3	-	once	TGTGCCAGCAGCCAAGGAGCAACCACAGATACGCAGTATTTT	CASSQGATTDTQYF
TRBV6-5	TRBJ2-2	TRBD1	once	TGTGCCAGCAGGACGGGACAGGGGTTTACCGGGGAGCTGTTTTTT	CASRTGQGFTGELFF
TRBV9	TRBJ2-4	-	few	TGTGCCAGCGCAGCCGGGGAAACCAAAAACATTCAGTACTTC	CASAAGETKNIQYF
TRBV18	TRBJ1-2	TRBD1	-	TGTGCCAGCTCATCCGGACAGGATGGCTACACCTTC	CASSSGQDGYTF
TRBV19	TRBJ1-2	-	-	TGTGCCAGTAGTATTGGACAGACCTACACCTTC	CASSIGQTYTF
TRBV19	TRBJ1-1	-	-	TGTGCCTTAGGGGAGGCGAACACTGAAGCTCTTTTT	CALGEANTEALF
TRBV7-2	TRBJ2-5	-	-	TGTGCCAGCAGCCCGCTTGGGTACCAAGAGACCCAGTACTTC	CASSPLGYQETQYF
TRBV3-1/TRBV3-2	TRBJ1-6	-	-	TGTGCCAGCAGCCCCCCTAGCTCCTATAATTCACCCCTCCACTTT	CASSPPSSYNSPLHF
TRBV11-2	TRBJ1-2	-	-	TGTGCCAGCAGCGACAAGACGTTTGGGAATAGCTATGGCTACACCTTC	CASSDKTFGNSYGYTF
TRBV14	TRBJ1-2	-	few	TGTGCCAGCAGCCAAGATGCTGGCAGGTACGACTATGGCTACACCTTC	CASSQDAGRYDYGYTF
TRBV7-8	TRBJ1-1	TRBD1	-	TGTGCCAGCAGCCTAAAGAGGGACAGGGGGCGCAACCCTGAAGCTTTCTTT	CASSLKRDRGRNPEAFF
TRBV4-1	TRBJ1-2	TRBD1	once	TGCGCCAGCAGCCAAGCGGCCAGGGGGCCACGTCCTCGCTATGGCTACACCTTC	CASSQAARGPRPRYGYTF
TRBV2	TRBJ1-6	-	-	TGTGCCAGCAGTGAAGAAGGGTCCGGTCGGTTTTCACCCCTCCACTTT	CASSEEGSGRFSPLHF
TRBV4-1	TRBJ1-4	-	once	TGCGCCAGCAGCACGCGTCAGGAGAGGGAAAAACTGTTTTTT	CASSTRQEREKLFF
TRBV28	TRBJ1-1	TRBD1	once	TGTGCCAGCAGTTCCCCCTCCGCGACAGGGGTCATGAACACTGAAGCTTTCTTT	CASSSPSATGVMNTEAFF
TRBV5-4	TRBJ1-3	TRBD1	once	TGTGCCAGCAGCTTGGACAGGGGCTCTGGAAACACCATATATTTT	CASSLDRGSGNTIYF
TRBV19	TRBJ1-2	-	-	TGTGCCAGTAGTATCGCTGGGAGAGCTAACTATGGCTACACCTTC	CASSIAGRANYGYTF
TRBV4-1	TRBJ2-5	-	-	TGCGCCAGCAGCCAAGGGGGCCCTCAAGAGACCCAGTACTTC	CASSQGGPQETQYF
TRBV3-1/TRBV3-2	TRBJ1-1	-	-	TGTGCCAGCAGCCAGATGCAGGGATACACTGAAGCTTTCTTT	CASSQMQGYTEAFF
TRBV5-6	TRBJ2-1	-	-	TGTGCCAGCAGCTTGGTCGGGGAGAGCTCCTACAATGAGCAGTTCTTC	CASSLVGESSYNEQFF
TRBV9	TRBJ1-1	-	-	TGTGCCAGCAGCGGATCCGGGACTGAAGCTTTCTTT	CASSGSGTEAFF
TRBV14	TRBJ2-3	-	-	TGTGCCAGCAGCCAAGAAGGTGCAGATAGCACAGATACGCAGTATTTT	CASSQEGADSTDTQYF
TRBV12-3/TRBV12-4	TRBJ2-3	-	-	TGTGCCAGCAGTAGCGGCACAGATACGCAGTATTTT	CASSSGTDTQYF
TRBV6-4	TRBJ2-7	TRBD1	-	TGTGCCAGCAGTGTCGACGCCGGGACAGGGGCCTACGAGCAGTACTTC	CASSVDAGTGAYEQYF
TRBV7-9	TRBJ2-2	TRBD1	-	TGTGCCAGCAGCCAAGGGGGCGGCGTTAAGTACGGGGAGCTGTTTTTT	CASSQGGGVKYGELFF
TRBV20-1	TRBJ2-5	-	-	TGCAGTGCTAGTTGGGGGGCCAAGCGTGAGCAAGAGACCCAGTACTTC	CSASWGAKREQETQYF
TRBV5-4	TRBJ2-3	TRBD2	few	TGTGCCAGCAGCTTCCGACTAGCGGGGGGGGATACGCAGTATTTT	CASSFRLAGGDTQYF
TRBV7-9	TRBJ2-7	TRBD1	-	TGTGCCAGCACCAAAACCCGGGACAGGGGGCTCTACGAGCAGTACTTC	CASTKTRDRGLYEQYF
TRBV7-3	TRBJ2-5	TRBD1	once	TGTGCCAGCAGCTCTACAGGGGGTCAAGAGACCCAGTACTTC	CASSSTGGQETQYF
TRBV4-3	TRBJ2-1	TRBD2	-	TGCGCCAGCAGCCAAATCCAAATCACTAGCGGGGGTTACGATGAGCAGTTCTTC	CASSQIQITSGGYDEQFF